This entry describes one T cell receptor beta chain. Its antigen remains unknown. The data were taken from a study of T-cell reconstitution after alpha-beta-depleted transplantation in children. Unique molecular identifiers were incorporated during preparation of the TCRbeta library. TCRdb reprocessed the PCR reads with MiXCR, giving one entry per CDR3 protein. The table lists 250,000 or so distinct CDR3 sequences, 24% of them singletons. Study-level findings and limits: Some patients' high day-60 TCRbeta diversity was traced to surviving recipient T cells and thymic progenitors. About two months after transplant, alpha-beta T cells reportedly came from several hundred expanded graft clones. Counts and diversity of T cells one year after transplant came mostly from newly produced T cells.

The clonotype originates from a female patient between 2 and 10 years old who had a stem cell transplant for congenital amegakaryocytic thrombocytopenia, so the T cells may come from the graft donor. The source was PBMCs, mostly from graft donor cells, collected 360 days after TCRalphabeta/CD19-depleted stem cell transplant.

CDR3 loop: CASNEAGTGRTDNEQFF. The CDR3 nucleotides read TGTGCCAGCAACGAAGCGGGAACGGGACGAACAGACAATGAGCAGTTCTTC. V and J are TRBV6-2 or TRBV6-3 and TRBJ2-1; 7 positions agree with TRBD2. This CDR3 is 17 amino acids long. CDR1 and CDR2 from the germline V gene are MNHEY and SVGEGT. J lost 5 bases, V lost 7 bases, and 17 bases had no gene match.